A single sample is the source of the 20 T cell receptor beta chains below, sequenced in a study of T cells in Graves' hyperthyroidism and ophthalmopathy. What was amplified from RNA transcripts were TCR beta CDR3 regions. A first-round RT-PCR of the TCR CDR3 used the HTBI primer set. TCRdb fed the multiplex PCR reads into MiXCR, producing one record per CDR3 protein. The sample has about 560,000 distinct CDR3 sequences, just over 45% seen once. Sequenced sample: peripheral blood or thyroid tissue (not recorded which). These receptors were taken from a woman under 30 with Graves' hyperthyroidism.

V gene TRBV7-2 combines with J gene TRBJ2-7; tentatively, D is TRBD2 (6 bases). CDR3 length: 15 amino acids. V lost 1 base, J lost 6 bases, and 16 bases lay in between. The germline V gene encodes CDR1 SGHTA and CDR2 FQGNSA. This CDR3 is CASSLVVGGRGEQYF. DNA for the CDR3: TGTGCCAGCAGCTTAGTAGTGGGGGGACGAGGCGAGCAGTACTTC.

This clonotype occurred many times. V and J are TRBV2 and TRBJ1-1; D is perhaps TRBD1 (5 bases). V shed 5 bases and J shed 10 bases, with 11 bases lying between them. Germline values: CDR1 SNHLY, CDR2 FYNNEI. This CDR3 is built from 11 residues. The CDR3 sequence is CASSPGRVAFF. For the CDR3, the DNA is TGTGCCAGCAGTCCGGGACGCGTAGCTTTCTTT.

In the case of this clonotype: No conserved phenylalanine or tryptophan ends this CDR3, so it is likely a read error. The limits of the CDR3 on the DNA are not certain, so only TCRdb's listed CDR3 is given. The rearrangement links TRBV7-9 to TRBJ1-3. A total of 12 residues make up the CDR3, ends included. In germline, CDR1 is SEHNR, CDR2 FQNEAQ (reference sequence). CDR3: CASSSGTSGPNT.

The rearrangement links TRBV15 to TRBJ1-1; weak D call: TRBD1 (5 bases). Deletions cut 0 bases from V and 4 bases from J, with 12 bases between. Germline V gene data show CDR1 as LNHNV and CDR2 as YYDKDF (reference sequence). This CDR3 comprises 15 residues. Here the CDR3 DNA reads TGTGCCACCAGCAGAGAGGGGCCGCCGGGCACTGAAGCTTTCTTT. This codes for CATSREGPPGTEAFF. The whole variable domain, filled in from reference TRBV15 and TRBJ1-1, reads DAMVIQNPRYQVTQFGKPVTLSCSQTLNHNVMYWYQQKSSQAPKLLFHYYDKDFNNEADTPDNFQSRRPNTSFCFLDIRSPGLGDTAMYLCATSREGPPGTEAFFGQGTRLTVV.

Note on this clonotype: A junction end diverges from the germline sequence, so it may reflect a read error. The chain couples TRBV7-3 to TRBJ2-7, with D perhaps matching TRBD1 (7 bases). Germline V lookup: CDR1 SGHTA, CDR2 FQGTGA. The CDR3 covers 13 residues. CDR3 bases: TGTACCAGCAGCCCAGGGGGGACGGAGGAGCAGTACTTC. Protein sequence: CTSSPGGTEEQYF. The full variable domain, in which reference TRBV7-3 and TRBJ2-7 provide the parts outside the CDR3, is GAGVSQTPSNKVTEKGKYVELRCDPISGHTALYWYRQSLGQGPEFLIYFQGTGAADDSGLPNDRFFAVRPEGSVSTLKIQRTERGDSAVYLCTSSPGGTEEQYFGPGTRLTVT.

The chain has TRBV5-4 and TRBJ1-4; D gene unclear. Germline CDR1 and CDR2: SGHNT and YYREEE (reference sequence). Deletions cut 4 bases from V and 6 bases from J, with 10 bases between. The CDR3 sequence is 13 residues long. The CDR3 region has the DNA TGTGCCAGCAGCCTTACGGCAGATGAAAAACTGTTTTTT. It translates to CASSLTADEKLFF.

This sequence joins TRBV6-5 and TRBJ2-7; 9 nucleotides agree with TRBD2. J lost 3 bases, V lost 8 bases, and 8 bases had no gene match. The CDR3 is made up of 14 amino acids. Germline values: CDR1 MNHEY, CDR2 SVGAGI. The CDR3 DNA follows: TGTGCCAGCTCTGCAAGCGGGAGGATCTACGAGCAGTACTTC. This gives the protein CASSASGRIYEQYF.

The CDR3 coding sequence is TGTGCCAGCAGTTCTACCAGTGAAGCTTTCTTT. Its protein is CASSSTSEAFF. The genes are TRBV6-5 and TRBJ1-1; no clear D gene. The CDR3 is 11 residues long. Germline V gene lookup returns CDR1 MNHEY and CDR2 SVGAGI. Trimming removed 4 bases from V and 7 bases from J, with 7 bases in between.

The chain recombines TRBV10-3 with TRBJ1-1; D gene uncertain. There are 13 residues in the CDR3. The germline CDR1 and CDR2 sequences are ENHRY and SYGVKD. V was shortened by 10 bases and J by 0 bases, with 12 bases between the two germline ends. CDR3: CATFGDMNTEAFF. DNA of the CDR3: TGTGCCACATTCGGGGATATGAACACTGAAGCTTTCTTT.

The chain links TRBV9 to TRBJ1-1; TRBD1 matches at 7 bases. Germline V lookup: CDR1 SGDLS, CDR2 YYNGEE. The CDR3 is 14 residues long. After removal of 4 bases from V and 4 bases from J, the junction contained 7 bases not matched to a gene. CDR3 DNA: TGTGCCAGCAGCCAACGCGCAGGGGGCACTGAAGCTTTCTTT. It codes for CASSQRAGGTEAFF.

The J gene is TRBJ1-5, the V gene TRBV2; no firm D call. Germline V gives CDR1 SNHLY, CDR2 FYNNEI. Trimming left V 10 bases short and J 1 base short, with 17 bases between. There are 15 residues in the CDR3. CDR3: CATRQGSRSNQPQHF. The CDR3 DNA follows: TGTGCCACCCGACAAGGGTCCAGGAGCAATCAGCCCCAGCATTTT.

This clonotype was found a few times. The chain links TRBV12-3 or TRBV12-4 to TRBJ1-6; D gene uncertain. The CDR3 spans 13 residues. Trimming took off 3 bases at V and 8 bases at J, with 8 bases between the two ends. CDR3 sequence: CASSFRGDSPLHF. The CDR3 DNA reads as TGTGCCAGCAGTTTCCGTGGGGATTCACCCCTCCACTTT.

Comment on this clonotype: One end of the junction varies from germline; a read error may be responsible. This chain connects TRBV6-1 to TRBJ2-6; possibly TRBD1 for D (6 bases). The germline gives CDR1 MNHNS, CDR2 SASEGT. There are 17 residues in the CDR3. The CDR3, as DNA: TGTGCCGGCAGTGAAGTGCAGGGGCGCTCTGAGGCCAACGTCCTGACTTTC. It encodes CAGSEVQGRSEANVLTF.

The chain joins TRBV2 to TRBJ1-5, with a weak D call TRBD1 (5 bases). Germline V lookup: CDR1 SNHLY, CDR2 FYNNEI. Trimming cost V 2 bases and J 2 bases, with 13 bases left between them. This CDR3 has 16 residues. In DNA form, the CDR3 reads TGTGCCAGCAGTGAATGGAGGGGCGGGGGCAATCAGCCCCAGCATTTT. It is translated as CASSEWRGGGNQPQHF.

This clonotype was observed a handful of times. The rearrangement uses TRBV5-1 and TRBJ2-7, with a tentative D call TRBD1 (5 bases). This CDR3 is built from 15 residues. Germline V lookup: CDR1 SGHRS, CDR2 YFSETQ. Trimming left V 3 bases short and J 2 bases short, with 15 bases between. The CDR3 loop reads CASSSQGADTYEQYF. CDR3 DNA sequence: TGCGCCAGCAGCTCCCAGGGCGCAGATACCTACGAGCAGTACTTC.

This clonotype was counted ten times or more. The chain combines TRBV2 with TRBJ1-6; D gene ambiguous. Germline CDR1 SNHLY, CDR2 FYNNEI. This CDR3 has 14 amino acids. Trimming took off 0 bases at V and 10 bases at J, with 10 bases between the two ends. The CDR3 loop is CASSEAGGGSPLHF. CDR3 bases: TGTGCCAGCAGTGAAGCGGGTGGTGGCTCACCCCTCCACTTT.

This clonotype has only a few counts. This sequence joins TRBV7-2 and TRBJ1-5, with D possibly being TRBD1 (6 bases). CDR1 is SGHTA and CDR2 is FQGNSA in the germline V gene. The ends were cut back, 7 bases at V and 2 bases at J, with 21 bases in the middle. CDR3 length equals 17 residues. CDR3 coding DNA: TGTGCCAGCACCACGGGGACACACATCTTTGGCAATCAGCCCCAGCATTTT. This gives the protein CASTTGTHIFGNQPQHF.

This clonotype was detected only a few times. V gene TRBV7-2 combines with J gene TRBJ2-7; 10 positions match TRBD2. Germline V lookup: CDR1 SGHTA, CDR2 FQGNSA. Trimming at V came to 4 bases and at J to 3 bases, leaving 6 bases not matched to a gene. The CDR3 spans 15 residues. The CDR3 loop is CASSSQLAGVYEQYF. CDR3 nucleotides: TGTGCCAGCAGCTCCCAGCTAGCGGGAGTCTACGAGCAGTACTTC. The full variable domain, rest sourced from reference TRBV7-2 and TRBJ2-7, is GAGVSQSPSNKVTEKGKDVELRCDPISGHTALYWYRQSLGQGLEFLIYFQGNSAPDKSGLPSDRFSAERTGGSVSTLTIQRTQQEDSAVYLCASSSQLAGVYEQYFGPGTRLTVT.

This clonotype came up a few times. The V and J genes are TRBV7-9 and TRBJ1-1; D possibly corresponds to TRBD1 (6 bases). V was shortened by 0 bases and J by 13 bases, with 21 bases between the two germline ends. In germline, CDR1 is SEHNR, CDR2 FQNEAQ (reference sequence). This CDR3 has 15 amino acids. The CDR3 nucleotides are TGTGCCAGCAGCTTAGCGAAGGGACGGCCTACCAGGGGTTTCTTT. It yields the protein CASSLAKGRPTRGFF.

The chain combines TRBV7-9 with TRBJ1-2; a weak D match, TRBD1 (6 bases). Trimming pared 5 bases from V and 5 bases from J, leaving 12 bases between. CDR1 is SEHNR, CDR2 FQNEAQ, per germline (reference sequence). The length of the CDR3 is 13 residues. The chain's CDR3 is CASSPTGKYGYTF. CDR3 in DNA: TGTGCCAGCAGCCCCACAGGGAAGTATGGCTACACCTTC.